These 10 T cell receptor beta chains were sequenced from one sample in a study of technical replicates of blood from several donors. Clones were sequenced by immunoSEQ multiplex PCR, and TCRdb holds only the in-frame ones, with some missing. Among roughly 100,000 clones listed, roughly 96% were seen once. The source material was T cells isolated from PBMCs. Source of these receptors: a human donor in good health.

V and J are TRBV19 and TRBJ1-5; 7 bases fit TRBD1. Germline-derived CDR1 and CDR2 are LNHDA and SQIVND (reference sequence). Germline trimming cut 5 bases from V and 3 bases from J; bases unmatched to any gene: 7. This CDR3 has 15 residues. CDR3: CASSSGQAPNQPQHF. CDR3 bases: TGTGCCAGTAGTTCAGGACAGGCGCCCAATCAGCCCCAGCATTTT.

The chain recombines TRBV2 with TRBJ1-2; 8 nucleotides align to TRBD1. Unmatched junction bases numbered 12, after V lost 9 bases and J lost 3 bases. Looked up from germline, CDR1 is SNHLY and CDR2 is FYNNEI. The CDR3 is 15 residues long. DNA for the CDR3: TGTGCCAGACTCCTAGGGACAGGAAACTACTATGGCTACACCTTC. Residues: CARLLGTGNYYGYTF.

This clone was counted between two and nine times. The CDR3 region has the DNA TGTGCCAGCAGCGGAGGAGGGACGGATAACTATGGCTACACCTTC. It specifies CASSGGGTDNYGYTF. The V call is TRBV9, the J call TRBJ1-2; D is perhaps TRBD1 (5 bases). This CDR3 is built from 15 residues. V lost 3 bases and J 1 base, leaving 13 bases between the germline ends. Germline CDR1 and CDR2: SGDLS and YYNGEE.

This chain connects TRBV5-1 to TRBJ2-5; TRBD1 agrees at 7 bases. Germline V gene lookup returns CDR1 SGHRS and CDR2 YFSETQ. Losses at the gene ends were 4 bases for V and 5 bases for J; bases not matched to a gene: 14. The CDR3 has 16 residues. The CDR3 protein is CASSPDGDSVGETQYF. Written as DNA, the CDR3 is TGCGCCAGCAGCCCGGACGGGGACAGCGTCGGGGAGACCCAGTACTTC.

This rearrangement joins TRBV6-5 to TRBJ2-7; tentatively, D is TRBD2 (6 bases). The CDR3 totals 14 residues. Germline V gives CDR1 MNHEY, CDR2 SVGAGI. V was shortened by 5 bases and J by 3 bases, with 14 bases between the two germline ends. The CDR3 coding sequence is TGTGCCAGCAGTCCAGGACTATCGGACTACGAGCAGTACTTC. This gives the protein CASSPGLSDYEQYF.

The rearrangement uses TRBV29-1 and TRBJ2-3; no clear D. V was cut by 2 bases and J by 0 bases, with 3 bases left in between. This CDR3 is built from 12 residues. The germline V gene encodes CDR1 SQVTM and CDR2 ANQGSEA. The DNA of the CDR3 is TGCAGCGTTGAACAGAGCACAGATACGCAGTATTTT. This gives the protein CSVEQSTDTQYF.

The chain joins TRBV18 to TRBJ1-4; 10 bases agree with TRBD1. Trimming cost V 3 bases and J 5 bases; bases outside gene matches: 6. The germline gives CDR1 KGHSH, CDR2 LQKENI. The CDR3 extends over 16 amino acids. CDR3 sequence (DNA): TGTGCCAGCTCACCCAGATTGGGACAGGGGAATGAAAAACTGTTTTTT. It translates to CASSPRLGQGNEKLFF. The complete variable domain, with remaining parts taken from reference TRBV18 and TRBJ1-4, reads NAGVMQNPRHLVRRRGQEARLRCSPMKGHSHVYWYRQLPEEGLKFMVYLQKENIIDESGMPKERFSAEFPKEGPSILRIQQVVRGDSAAYFCASSPRLGQGNEKLFFGSGTQLSVL.

This chain uses TRBV9 with TRBJ2-5, with 11 bases matching TRBD2. The V segment lost 6 bases and the J segment 1 base; nucleotides outside the gene matches: 11. Germline assignment: CDR1 SGDLS and CDR2 YYNGEE. The length of the CDR3 is 17 residues. The CDR3 region is CASTPTSGRYVQETQYF. The CDR3 DNA sequence: TGTGCCAGCACTCCTACTAGCGGGAGATATGTCCAAGAGACCCAGTACTTC.

The rearrangement joins TRBV6-5 to TRBJ2-5; 12 nucleotides line up with TRBD2. The end of the DNA aligns better with TRBJ2-7, so the J call may be wrong. The CDR3 runs 16 residues. Germline-derived CDR1 and CDR2 are MNHEY and SVGAGI. CDR3 loop: CASSYSSSGRGYEQYF. For the CDR3, the DNA is TGTGCCAGCAGTTACTCGTCTAGCGGGAGGGGGTACGAGCAGTACTTC.

The chain couples TRBV5-5 to TRBJ2-3; no definite D call. Germline V lookup: CDR1 SGHKS, CDR2 YYEKEE (reference sequence). V was cut by 0 bases and J by 2 bases, with 4 bases left in between. The CDR3 is 13 amino acids. For the CDR3, the DNA is TGTGCCAGCAGCTTGGGGCTCACAGATACGCAGTATTTT. Its protein is CASSLGLTDTQYF.